A selection of T cell receptor beta chains follows, all from one sample in a study of blood T cell repertoires in COVID-19. The protocol was immunoSEQ multiplex PCR, while the TCRdb copy is restricted to in-frame clones and leaves out a portion. The sample holds about 130,000 clones, approximately 84% seen once. Sequencing used peripheral blood. These receptor sequences come from a woman younger than 45 who had recovered from COVID-19. Both conserved end residues are part of each CDR3. A D gene is named only where the DNA matches it firmly. Clone size, where shown, is once, few, many, or a class for clones that have expanded.

v_call	d_call	j_call	clone_size	cdr3_nt	cdr3_aa
TRBV18	TRBD1	TRBJ1-1	.	TGTGCCGTTCGGGACAGCTCAGAGAACACTGAAGCTTTCTTT	CAVRDSSENTEAFF
TRBV2	.	TRBJ1-5	.	TGTGCCAGCAGTGAAACGACGGGGAGAAGAAATCAGCCCCAGCATTTT	CASSETTGRRNQPQHF
TRBV7-8	.	TRBJ1-3	once	TGTGCCAGCAGCTTAGCGCTACGGGGGACTGGAAACACCATATATTTT	CASSLALRGTGNTIYF
TRBV5-4	TRBD2	TRBJ2-5	.	TGTGCCAGCAGCTTTGGGGACTATAGGGGATATCGGACCCAGTACTTC	CASSFGDYRGYRTQYF
TRBV5-1	.	TRBJ1-2	.	TGCGCCAGCAGCTTCGGAGGGGACTATGGCTACACCTTC	CASSFGGDYGYTF
TRBV9	.	TRBJ1-5	.	TGTGCCAGCAGCCTGGACGGGGTCAATCAGCCCCAGCATTTT	CASSLDGVNQPQHF
TRBV4-1	TRBD2	TRBJ2-5	.	TGCGCCAGCAGCCACCGGCTCCTACTAGCGGGTGAAGAGACCCAGTACTTC	CASSHRLLLAGEETQYF
TRBV19	TRBD2	TRBJ2-3	.	TGTGCCAGTAGCCCTAGCGGGAGTACAGATACGCAGTATTTT	CASSPSGSTDTQYF
TRBV6-5	.	TRBJ1-2	.	TGTGCCAGCAGTCCTCCAGGGGCGAGCTATGGCTACACCTTC	CASSPPGASYGYTF
TRBV11-2	.	TRBJ1-6	.	TGTGCCAGCAGCTCGGGGAGTTGGGCACCCCTCCACTTT	CASSSGSWAPLHF
TRBV18	.	TRBJ1-2	.	TGTGCCAGCTCACCAACCCGACAGTCATCTAACTATGGCTACACCTTC	CASSPTRQSSNYGYTF
TRBV12-3/TRBV12-4	TRBD2	TRBJ2-1	.	TGTGCCAGCAGCCGGGGGGGGTCCAATGAGCAGTTCTTC	CASSRGGSNEQFF
TRBV3-1/TRBV3-2	TRBD1	TRBJ2-7	.	TGTGCCAGCAGCCAAAAGGCAGGGGGCTACGAGCAGTACTTC	CASSQKAGGYEQYF
TRBV3-1/TRBV3-2	TRBD2	TRBJ2-1	.	TGTGCCAGCAGCCACTATTCTCGCGGGAGGGTCCTAGGGGCCAATGAGCAGTTCTTC	CASSHYSRGRVLGANEQFF
TRBV13	TRBD2	TRBJ2-5	.	TGTGCCAGCAGCCCCCTAGCGGGAGTGGGGGCAGAGACCCAGTACTTC	CASSPLAGVGAETQYF
TRBV5-1	.	TRBJ1-3	.	TGCGCCAGCAGCTTGGGCAGGACTGGAAACACCATATATTTT	CASSLGRTGNTIYF
TRBV13	.	TRBJ1-1	.	TGTGCCAGCAGGCTGGGGGACTTAGAAGCTTTCTTT	CASRLGDLEAFF
TRBV9	TRBD1	TRBJ2-2	.	TGTGCCAGCAGCGGGACAGGCGGGGAGCTGTTTTTT	CASSGTGGELFF
TRBV10-1	.	TRBJ1-5	once	TGCGCCAGACAGGGCAATCAGCCCCAGCATTTT	CARQGNQPQHF
TRBV10-3	.	TRBJ2-3	.	TGTGCCATCAACGCCTATGTCGGCACAGATACGCAGTATTTT	CAINAYVGTDTQYF
TRBV5-6	TRBD1	TRBJ1-2	.	TGTGCCAGCAGCAGAGGTGGGGGACAGGGGGCAGGTGGCTACACCTTC	CASSRGGGQGAGGYTF
TRBV3-1/TRBV3-2	.	TRBJ2-7	.	TGTGCCAGCAGCCAATCGGGGGAACTCTACGAGCAGTACTTC	CASSQSGELYEQYF
TRBV5-1	TRBD1	TRBJ2-5	.	TGCGCCAGCAGCTCGACAGGGGGCCGAGAAGAGACCCAGTACTTC	CASSSTGGREETQYF